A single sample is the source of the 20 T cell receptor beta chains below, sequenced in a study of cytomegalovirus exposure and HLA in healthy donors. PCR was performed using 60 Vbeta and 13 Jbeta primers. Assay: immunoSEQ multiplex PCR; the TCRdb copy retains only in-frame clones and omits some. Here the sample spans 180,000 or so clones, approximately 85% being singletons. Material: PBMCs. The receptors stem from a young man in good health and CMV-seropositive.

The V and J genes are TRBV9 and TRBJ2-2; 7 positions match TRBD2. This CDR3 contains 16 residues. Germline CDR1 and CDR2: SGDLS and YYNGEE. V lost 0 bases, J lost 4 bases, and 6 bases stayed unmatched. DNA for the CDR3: TGTGCCAGCAGCGTAGACGTGGGGGGGGTCACCGGGGAGCTGTTTTTT. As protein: CASSVDVGGVTGELFF.

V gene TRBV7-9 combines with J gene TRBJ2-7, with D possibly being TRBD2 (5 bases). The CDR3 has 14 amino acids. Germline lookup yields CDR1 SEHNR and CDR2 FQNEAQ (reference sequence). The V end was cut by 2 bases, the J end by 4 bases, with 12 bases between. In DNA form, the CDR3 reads TGTGCCAGCAGCTTACTGAGGGAGTCGTACGAGCAGTACTTC. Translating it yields CASSLLRESYEQYF.

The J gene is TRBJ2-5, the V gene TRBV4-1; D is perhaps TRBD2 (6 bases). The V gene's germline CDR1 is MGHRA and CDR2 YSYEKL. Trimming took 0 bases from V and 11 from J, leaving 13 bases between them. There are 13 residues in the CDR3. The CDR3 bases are TGCGCCAGCAGCCAAGATCTCGGGGGTGAGCAGTACTTC. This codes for CASSQDLGGEQYF.

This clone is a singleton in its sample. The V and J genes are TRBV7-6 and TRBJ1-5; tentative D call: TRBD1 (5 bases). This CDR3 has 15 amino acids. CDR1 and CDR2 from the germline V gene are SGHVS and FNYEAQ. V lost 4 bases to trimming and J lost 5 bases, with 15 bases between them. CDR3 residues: CASSSWGDFDQPQHF. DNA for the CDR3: TGTGCCAGCAGCTCATGGGGGGATTTCGATCAGCCCCAGCATTTT.

CDR3 residues: CASSQDSTSGGRYNEQFF. Written as DNA, the CDR3 is TGCGCCAGCAGCCAAGATTCGACTAGCGGGGGGCGATACAATGAGCAGTTCTTC. The chain has TRBV4-1 and TRBJ2-1, with 13 bases that match TRBD2. CDR1 MGHRA and CDR2 YSYEKL come from the germline V gene. CDR3 length: 18 residues. Germline trimming cut 0 bases from V and 4 bases from J; bases unmatched to any gene: 6.

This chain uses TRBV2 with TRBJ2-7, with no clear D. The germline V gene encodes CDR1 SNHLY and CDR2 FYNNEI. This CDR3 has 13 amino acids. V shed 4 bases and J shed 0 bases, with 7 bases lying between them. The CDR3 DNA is TGTGCCAGCAGTGTCATGGCCTCCTACGAGCAGTACTTC. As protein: CASSVMASYEQYF.

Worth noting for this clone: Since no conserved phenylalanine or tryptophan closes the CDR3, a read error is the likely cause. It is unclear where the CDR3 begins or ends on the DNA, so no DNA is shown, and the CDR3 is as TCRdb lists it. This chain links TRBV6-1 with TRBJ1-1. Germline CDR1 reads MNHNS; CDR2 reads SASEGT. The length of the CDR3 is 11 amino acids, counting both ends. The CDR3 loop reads CASSYLGRPPG.

CDR3 region: CAWSGQADTQYF. CDR3 in DNA: TGTGCCTGGAGTGGTCAGGCAGATACGCAGTATTTT. The chain couples TRBV30 to TRBJ2-3; D remains ambiguous. V was clipped by 1 base and J by 4 bases, with 6 bases between them. Germline-derived CDR1 and CDR2 are GTSNPN and SVGIG (reference sequence). The CDR3 consists of 12 residues.

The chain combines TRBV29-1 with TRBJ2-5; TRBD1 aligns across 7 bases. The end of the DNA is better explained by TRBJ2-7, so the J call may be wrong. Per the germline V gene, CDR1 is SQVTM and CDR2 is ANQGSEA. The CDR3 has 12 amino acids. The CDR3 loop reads CSVRDSPYEQYF. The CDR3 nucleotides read TGCAGCGTTCGGGACAGTCCCTACGAGCAGTACTTC.

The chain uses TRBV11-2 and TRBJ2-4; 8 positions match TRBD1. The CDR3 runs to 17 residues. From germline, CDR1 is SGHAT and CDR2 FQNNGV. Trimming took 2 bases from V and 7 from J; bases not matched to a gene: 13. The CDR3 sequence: CASSLRGGTGFPNIQYF. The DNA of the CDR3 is TGTGCCAGCAGCTTAAGAGGCGGGACAGGCTTCCCCAACATTCAGTACTTC.

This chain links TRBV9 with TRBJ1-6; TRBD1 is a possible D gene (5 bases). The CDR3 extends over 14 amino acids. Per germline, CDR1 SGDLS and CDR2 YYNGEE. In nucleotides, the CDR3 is TGTGCATCGTCGACAGTACCTTATAATTCACCCCTCCACTTT. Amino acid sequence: CASSTVPYNSPLHF.

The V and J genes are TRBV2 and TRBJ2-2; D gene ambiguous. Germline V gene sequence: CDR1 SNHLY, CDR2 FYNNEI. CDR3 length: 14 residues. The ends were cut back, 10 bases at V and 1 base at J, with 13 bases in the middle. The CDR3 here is CATPSVRNTGELFF. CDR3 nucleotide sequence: TGTGCCACCCCATCCGTGAGGAACACCGGGGAGCTGTTTTTT. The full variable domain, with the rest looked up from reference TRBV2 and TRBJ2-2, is EPEVTQTPSHQVTQMGQEVILRCVPISNHLYFYWYRQILGQKVEFLVSFYNNEISEKSEIFDDQFSVERPDGSNFTLKIRSTKLEDSAMYFCATPSVRNTGELFFGEGSRLTVL.

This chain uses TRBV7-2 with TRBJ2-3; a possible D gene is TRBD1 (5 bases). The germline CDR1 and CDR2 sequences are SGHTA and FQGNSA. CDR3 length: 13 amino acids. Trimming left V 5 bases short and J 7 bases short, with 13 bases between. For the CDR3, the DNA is TGTGCCAGCAGCCTCATCAAGGGGAATACGCAGTATTTT. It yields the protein CASSLIKGNTQYF.

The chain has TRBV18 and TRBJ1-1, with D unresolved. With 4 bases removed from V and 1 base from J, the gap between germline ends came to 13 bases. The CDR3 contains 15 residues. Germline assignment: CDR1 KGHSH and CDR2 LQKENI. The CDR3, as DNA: TGTGCCAGCTCACAAACTACCGACCCGAACACTGAAGCTTTCTTT. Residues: CASSQTTDPNTEAFF.

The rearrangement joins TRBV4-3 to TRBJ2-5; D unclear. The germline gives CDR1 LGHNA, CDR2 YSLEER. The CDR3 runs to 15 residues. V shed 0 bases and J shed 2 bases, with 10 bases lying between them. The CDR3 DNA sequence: TGCGCCAGCAGCCAAGATCGGTCATTTCAAGAGACCCAGTACTTC. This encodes CASSQDRSFQETQYF.

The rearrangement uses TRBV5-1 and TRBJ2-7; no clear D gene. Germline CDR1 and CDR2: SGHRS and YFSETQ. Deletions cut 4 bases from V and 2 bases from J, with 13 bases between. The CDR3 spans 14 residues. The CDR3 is CASSVSPGAYEQYF. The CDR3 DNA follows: TGCGCCAGCAGCGTGTCTCCGGGTGCCTACGAGCAGTACTTC.

The CDR3: CASSGSGTGRTDTQYF. CDR3 in DNA: TGTGCCAGCAGCGGATCCGGGACAGGCCGCACAGATACGCAGTATTTT. The gene calls are TRBV9 and TRBJ2-3; 8 bases map to TRBD1. Trimming at V came to 3 bases and at J to 1 base, leaving 7 bases not matched to a gene. The germline gives CDR1 SGDLS, CDR2 YYNGEE. This CDR3 has 16 amino acids.

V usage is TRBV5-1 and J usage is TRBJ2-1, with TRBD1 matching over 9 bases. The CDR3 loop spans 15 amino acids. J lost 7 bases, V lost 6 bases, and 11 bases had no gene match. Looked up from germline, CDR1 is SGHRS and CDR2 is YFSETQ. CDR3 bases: TGCGCCAGCAAAGTTCCGGGACAGGGTGGAAATGAGCAGTTCTTC. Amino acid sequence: CASKVPGQGGNEQFF.

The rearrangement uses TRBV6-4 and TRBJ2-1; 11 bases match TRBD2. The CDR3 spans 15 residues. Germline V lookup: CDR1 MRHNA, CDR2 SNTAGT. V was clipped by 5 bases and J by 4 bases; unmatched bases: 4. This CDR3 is CASSYGTSGYNEQFF. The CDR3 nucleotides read TGTGCCAGCAGTTACGGGACTAGCGGTTACAATGAGCAGTTCTTC.

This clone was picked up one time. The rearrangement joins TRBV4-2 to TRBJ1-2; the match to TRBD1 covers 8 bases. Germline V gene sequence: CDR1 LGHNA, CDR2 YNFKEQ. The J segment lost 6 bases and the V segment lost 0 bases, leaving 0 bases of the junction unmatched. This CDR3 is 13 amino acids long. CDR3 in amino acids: CASSQETGDGYTF. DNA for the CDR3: TGTGCCAGCAGCCAAGAGACAGGGGATGGCTACACCTTC.